The 24 T cell receptor beta chains below were found in one sample sequenced in a study of T-cell memory formation after mild COVID-19. TCRdb ran MiXCR on the 5' RACE reads and lists one entry per CDR3 protein. The data contain about 390,000 distinct CDR3 sequences, roughly 15% of them singletons. Material for sequencing was PBMCs or a T cell subset sorted from them (not recorded which). The origin of the receptors is a man in his late teens or twenties who had mild COVID-19 (a few samples of this study predate the infection). Cell type and time point are not known.

The rearrangement links TRBV9 to TRBJ2-3, with D perhaps matching TRBD2 (6 bases). Germline assignment: CDR1 SGDLS and CDR2 YYNGEE. The CDR3 sequence is 16 residues long. V shed 3 bases and J shed 3 bases, with 17 bases lying between them. The CDR3 here is CASSAEGARRTDTQYF. CDR3 nucleotides: TGTGCCAGCAGCGCGGAGGGAGCGAGACGGACAGATACGCAGTATTTT.

This clonotype was counted a few times. The rearrangement uses TRBV6-1 and TRBJ1-1, with 10 bases aligning to TRBD1. V was pared by 7 bases and J by 3 bases, with 5 bases of the junction left unmatched. CDR1 and CDR2 (germline): MNHNS, SASEGT. The CDR3 length is 14 residues. The CDR3 here is CASTPGTGDTEAFF. The CDR3 DNA reads as TGTGCCAGCACCCCCGGGACAGGGGACACTGAAGCTTTCTTT.

This clonotype has just a few counts. This chain connects TRBV20-1 to TRBJ1-3; 7 nucleotides align to TRBD1. Trimming took 0 bases from V and 4 from J; bases not matched to a gene: 3. Germline CDR1 reads DFQATT; CDR2 reads SNEGSKA (reference sequence). The CDR3 spans 14 residues. The CDR3 sequence: CSARDQGGGNTIYF. The CDR3 DNA reads TGCAGTGCTAGAGATCAGGGGGGAGGAAACACCATATATTTT.

This clonotype was counted only a few times. V and J are TRBV6-4 and TRBJ1-1; D uncertain. This CDR3 comprises 13 residues. Germline lookup yields CDR1 MRHNA and CDR2 SNTAGT. The V gene lost 6 bases and the J gene lost 2 bases, with 10 bases spanning the gap. CDR3 residues: CASRQQRNTEAFF. CDR3 DNA sequence: TGTGCCAGCAGGCAACAGAGAAACACTGAAGCTTTCTTT.

Only a few counts were recorded for this clonotype. The V and J genes are TRBV6-6 and TRBJ1-5, with D unclear. Trimming took off 6 bases at V and 4 bases at J, with 16 bases between the two ends. Germline CDR1 reads MNHNY; CDR2 reads SVGAGI (reference sequence). The CDR3 has 15 residues. CDR3 in DNA: TGTGCCAGCAGCCGAGCCTCGGTGGGAAATCAGCCCCAGCATTTT. Translating it yields CASSRASVGNQPQHF.

In nucleotides, the CDR3 is TGTGCCAGCAGCCTCCGGACAGGGGGCGGTACTGGGGCCAACGTCCTGACTTTC. It encodes CASSLRTGGGTGANVLTF. The chain uses TRBV7-3 and TRBJ2-6, with 11 bases fitting TRBD1. The CDR3 loop spans 18 amino acids. V shed 5 bases and J 2 bases; nucleotides not matched to a gene: 8. Per the germline V gene, CDR1 is SGHTA and CDR2 is FQGTGA.

The chain couples TRBV7-2 to TRBJ1-4, with 8 bases matching TRBD1. V trimming: 4 bases; J trimming: 8 bases; junction bases outside the gene matches: 9. This CDR3 comprises 15 residues. Per the germline V gene, CDR1 is SGHTA and CDR2 is FQGNSA. CDR3 residues: CASSSQGAVWEKLFF. CDR3 DNA: TGTGCCAGCAGCTCGCAGGGGGCAGTTTGGGAAAAACTGTTTTTT.

The genes are TRBV6-5 and TRBJ2-5; 9 bases align to TRBD1. The CDR3 consists of 15 residues. Per the germline V gene, CDR1 is MNHEY and CDR2 is SVGAGI. J lost 8 bases, V lost 5 bases, and 12 bases had no gene match. Written as DNA, the CDR3 is TGTGCCAGCAGTGCCGGGACAGGGAGCAAGAGAACCCAGTACTTC. Amino acids: CASSAGTGSKRTQYF.

The chain has TRBV5-1 and TRBJ2-1, with D unresolved. Germline assignment: CDR1 SGHRS and CDR2 YFSETQ. V was clipped by 3 bases and J by 10 bases, with 14 bases between them. This CDR3 contains 13 residues. CDR3: CASSWGISREQFF. The CDR3 bases are TGCGCCAGCAGCTGGGGAATAAGCCGGGAGCAGTTCTTC. The full variable domain, completed using reference TRBV5-1 and TRBJ2-1, is KAGVTQTPRYLIKTRGQQVTLSCSPISGHRSVSWYQQTPGQGLQFLFEYFSETQRNKGNFPGRFSGRQFSNSRSEMNVSTLELGDSALYLCASSWGISREQFFGPGTRLTVL.

V and J are TRBV2 and TRBJ1-2; D ambiguous. CDR1 is SNHLY and CDR2 is FYNNEI in the germline V gene. V lost 3 bases to trimming and J lost 4 bases, with 15 bases between them. CDR3 length: 15 amino acids. CDR3 sequence: CASSDLYINFYGYTF. CDR3 sequence (DNA): TGTGCCAGCAGTGATCTCTACATAAACTTCTATGGCTACACCTTC.

This clonotype was detected only a few times. J is TRBJ1-1 and V is TRBV7-9; D is perhaps TRBD1 (5 bases). V lost 4 bases and J 9 bases, leaving 24 bases between the germline ends. Germline CDR1 reads SEHNR; CDR2 reads FQNEAQ (reference sequence). The CDR3 sequence is 16 residues long. CDR3: CASSSPSGGWDEKAFF. In DNA, the CDR3 is TGTGCCAGCAGCTCCCCGAGCGGGGGGTGGGACGAAAAAGCTTTCTTT.

This chain connects TRBV27 to TRBJ2-7; D gene unclear. Trimming pared 2 bases from V and 0 bases from J, leaving 11 bases between. The CDR3 consists of 15 residues. Germline V gene lookup returns CDR1 MNHEY and CDR2 SMNVEV (reference sequence). The CDR3 spells CASSLKGRVSYEQYF. CDR3 coding DNA: TGTGCCAGCAGTTTAAAAGGTCGGGTCTCCTACGAGCAGTACTTC.

Here the CDR3 reads CASSPDRGLQYF. CDR3 DNA sequence: TGTGCCAGCAGCCCGGACAGGGGGCTTCAGTACTTC. This sequence joins TRBV7-2 and TRBJ2-4, with TRBD1 matching 11 bases. J was trimmed by 11 bases and V by 5 bases; bases with no gene match: 2. This CDR3 has 12 residues. Per the germline V gene, CDR1 is SGHTA and CDR2 is FQGNSA.

This clonotype has more than one count but fewer than ten. The chain has TRBV5-1 and TRBJ1-2; D is perhaps TRBD1 (6 bases). The V gene's germline CDR1 is SGHRS and CDR2 YFSETQ. V was pared by 1 base and J by 0 bases, with 10 bases between. The length of the CDR3 is 15 residues. This CDR3 is CASSLLTGANYGYTF. CDR3 DNA: TGCGCCAGCAGCTTGTTGACAGGAGCTAACTATGGCTACACCTTC.

The genes are TRBV25-1 and TRBJ2-3; tentative D call: TRBD1 (5 bases). V was clipped by 0 bases and J by 5 bases, with 12 bases between them. The V gene's germline CDR1 is MGHDK and CDR2 SYGVNS. This CDR3 is 15 amino acids long. The CDR3 bases are TGTGCCAGCAGTGAATATGCCAGGGAAGGAGATACGCAGTATTTT. Amino acid sequence: CASSEYAREGDTQYF.

V and J are TRBV18 and TRBJ2-2; D possibly corresponds to TRBD1 (7 bases). Germline values: CDR1 KGHSH, CDR2 LQKENI. The CDR3 consists of 15 residues. V shed 7 bases and J shed 7 bases, with 19 bases lying between them. As DNA, the CDR3 is TGTGCCAGCTACAGGGGCCAGGGAGGCGACGGGGAGCTGTTTTTT. This gives the protein CASYRGQGGDGELFF. Supplemented by reference TRBV18 and TRBJ2-2, the full variable domain reads NAGVMQNPRHLVRRRGQEARLRCSPMKGHSHVYWYRQLPEEGLKFMVYLQKENIIDESGMPKERFSAEFPKEGPSILRIQQVVRGDSAAYFCASYRGQGGDGELFFGEGSRLTVL.

This clonotype was observed a handful of times. CDR3 sequence (DNA): TGTGCCAGCTCGGGACAAAATAATTCACCCCTCCACTTT. This gives the protein CASSGQNNSPLHF. The V and J genes are TRBV2 and TRBJ1-6; D is perhaps TRBD1 (6 bases). Germline loops: CDR1 SNHLY, CDR2 FYNNEI. This CDR3 contains 13 residues. The V end was cut by 8 bases, the J end by 5 bases, with 10 bases between.

The gene calls are TRBV3-1 and TRBJ1-3, with D tentatively TRBD1 (5 bases). The CDR3 extends over 15 amino acids. Looked up from germline, CDR1 is LGHDT and CDR2 is YNNKEL (reference sequence). V was pared by 0 bases and J by 0 bases, with 6 bases between. CDR3 loop: CASSQDRVSGNTIYF. The DNA of the CDR3 is TGTGCCAGCAGCCAAGACAGGGTCTCTGGAAACACCATATATTTT.

This clonotype came up a few times. This chain joins TRBV5-1 and TRBJ1-6; TRBD1 agrees at 7 bases. V was pared by 5 bases and J by 7 bases, with 6 bases of the junction left unmatched. From germline, CDR1 is SGHRS and CDR2 YFSETQ. The CDR3 loop spans 14 amino acids. The CDR3 DNA sequence: TGCGCCAGCAGTTCGGGACAGAAAAATTCACCCCTCCACTTT. Translated: CASSSGQKNSPLHF.

This clonotype was seen more than once but under ten times. V is TRBV20-1 and J is TRBJ2-7, with unresolved D. Germline CDR1 and CDR2: DFQATT and SNEGSKA (reference sequence). CDR3 length equals 11 residues. The V and J ends lost 6 bases and 6 bases respectively, with 12 bases between them. The CDR3 DNA reads as TGCAGTGCGACCGGCCCGGGCGAGCAGTACGTC. This codes for CSATGPGEQYV.

This chain uses TRBV6-5 with TRBJ2-1, with no clear D. CDR1 is MNHEY and CDR2 is SVGAGI in the germline V gene. The CDR3 covers 15 residues. V lost 4 bases to trimming and J lost 3 bases, with 13 bases between them. CDR3 in DNA: TGTGCCAGCAGTTTTCGGGCCGCGATCTACAATGAGCAGTTCTTC. Translated: CASSFRAAIYNEQFF.

The chain combines TRBV10-3 with TRBJ2-2; possibly TRBD2 for D (5 bases). CDR1 is ENHRY and CDR2 is SYGVKD in the germline V gene. The CDR3 length is 12 residues. V dropped 6 bases and J dropped 7 bases, with 9 bases sitting between them. The CDR3 DNA is TGTGCCATCAGCCTAGGAGGCGGGGAGCTGTTTTTT. It codes for CAISLGGGELFF.

This chain uses TRBV4-1 with TRBJ1-5; no reliable D call. V gave up 1 base and J gave up 0 bases, with 4 bases separating them. The length of the CDR3 is 14 residues. From germline, CDR1 is MGHRA and CDR2 YSYEKL. CDR3 DNA: TGCGCCAGCAGCCAAGGCACTAGCAATCAGCCCCAGCATTTT. Its protein is CASSQGTSNQPQHF.

This clonotype was counted at least ten times. This CDR3 is CASSSVRGNTIYF. The CDR3 DNA reads TGTGCCAGCAGTTCAGTCAGGGGAAACACCATATATTTT. V and J are TRBV12-3 or TRBV12-4 and TRBJ1-3; D gene uncertain. CDR3 length: 13 residues. V was pared by 4 bases and J by 4 bases, with 8 bases between.